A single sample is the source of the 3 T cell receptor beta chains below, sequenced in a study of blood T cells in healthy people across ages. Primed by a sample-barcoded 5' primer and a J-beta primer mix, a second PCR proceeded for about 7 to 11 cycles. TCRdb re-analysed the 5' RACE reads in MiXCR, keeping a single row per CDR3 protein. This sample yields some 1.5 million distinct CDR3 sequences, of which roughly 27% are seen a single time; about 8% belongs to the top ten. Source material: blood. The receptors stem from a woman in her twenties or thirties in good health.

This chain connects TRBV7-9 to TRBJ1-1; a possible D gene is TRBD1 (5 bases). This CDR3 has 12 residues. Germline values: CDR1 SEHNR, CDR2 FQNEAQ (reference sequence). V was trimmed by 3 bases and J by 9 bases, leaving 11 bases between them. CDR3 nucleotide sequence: TGTGCCAGCAGCTTGGGGCCCGCCAAAGCTTTCTTT. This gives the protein CASSLGPAKAFF. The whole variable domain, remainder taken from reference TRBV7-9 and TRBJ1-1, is DTGVSQNPRHKITKRGQNVTFRCDPISEHNRLYWYRQTLGQGPEFLTYFQNEAQLEKSRLLSDRFSAERPKGSFSTLEIQRTEQGDSAMYLCASSLGPAKAFFGQGTRLTVV.

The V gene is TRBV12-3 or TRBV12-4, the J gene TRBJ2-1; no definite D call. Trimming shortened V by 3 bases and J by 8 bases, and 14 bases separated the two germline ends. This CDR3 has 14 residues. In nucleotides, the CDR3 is TGTGCCAGCAGTTTTGGCGGAATGGGCTATGAGCAGTTCTTC. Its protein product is CASSFGGMGYEQFF.

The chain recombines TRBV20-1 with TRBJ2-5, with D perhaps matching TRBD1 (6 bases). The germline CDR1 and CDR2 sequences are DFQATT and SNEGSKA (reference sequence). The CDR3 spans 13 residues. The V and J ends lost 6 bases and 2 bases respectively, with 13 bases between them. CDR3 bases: TGCAGTGCAACGGACAGATTTCAAGAGACCCAGTACTTC. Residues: CSATDRFQETQYF.